This is a list of T cell receptor beta chains from one sample in a study of graft-versus-host responses after intestinal transplantation. Clones were read by immunoSEQ multiplex PCR, and TCRdb kept only the in-frame ones, dropping some. The table has 9,500 to 15,000 clones, approximately 93% seen once. The source material was PBMCs, sampled around 110 days after intestinal transplant. These receptors were taken from a human patient who received an intestinal transplant, so some T cells may come from the graft donor. CDR3s include the opening cysteine and the closing phenylalanine or tryptophan. The order of the fields is D gene, clone size, J gene, V gene, CDR3 protein, CDR3 DNA. A D gene is named only where the DNA matches it firmly. Rows give clone size only sometimes, using once, few, many, or a class for an expanded clone.

TRBD2	.	TRBJ2-2	TRBV7-9	CASSLGLAGETGELFF	TGTGCCAGCAGCTTGGGACTAGCGGGAGAGACCGGGGAGCTGTTTTTT
TRBD2	.	TRBJ2-4	TRBV28	CASRELAGAKNIQYF	TGTGCCAGCAGAGAACTAGCGGGAGCCAAAAACATTCAGTACTTC
.	.	TRBJ2-3	TRBV19	CASSIDRPDTQYF	TGTGCCAGTAGTATTGACAGACCAGATACGCAGTATTTT
.	.	TRBJ2-5	TRBV21-1	CASSKCIRTGRKQETQYF	TGTGCCAGCAGCAAGTGTATTAGAACAGGGAGGAAACAAGAGACCCAGTACTTC
.	.	TRBJ2-3	TRBV27	CASSQGGRPTITDTQYF	TGTGCCAGCAGTCAAGGGGGTCGACCGACGATCACAGATACGCAGTATTTT
.	.	TRBJ2-3	TRBV5-1	CASRLTQVSTDTQYF	TGCGCCAGTCGCCTGACACAGGTTAGCACAGATACGCAGTATTTT
.	.	TRBJ1-1	TRBV29-1	CSVEGFSETARTEAFF	TGCAGCGTTGAAGGTTTTTCAGAAACGGCAAGGACTGAAGCTTTCTTT
.	.	TRBJ2-7	TRBV11-2	CASSPTDIYEQYF	TGTGCCAGCAGCCCAACGGATATATACGAGCAGTACTTC
.	.	TRBJ1-5	TRBV5-6	CASSLAGGLGQPQHF	TGTGCCAGCAGCTTGGCCGGGGGTTTAGGTCAGCCCCAGCATTTT
TRBD1	.	TRBJ1-1	TRBV6-5	CASREDRGPNTEAFF	TGTGCCAGCAGAGAGGACAGGGGCCCGAACACTGAAGCTTTCTTT
.	.	TRBJ1-5	TRBV5-1	CASSLTGPPSNQPQHF	TGCGCCAGCAGCTTAACCGGACCTCCTAGCAATCAGCCCCAGCATTTT
.	once	TRBJ1-1	TRBV7-3	CASSSGDNTEAFF	TGTGCCAGCAGCTCCGGGGACAACACTGAAGCTTTCTTT
.	.	TRBJ2-3	TRBV2	CASSEGGQSTDTQYF	TGTGCCAGCAGTGAAGGAGGTCAGAGCACAGATACGCAGTATTTT
.	.	TRBJ2-1	TRBV2	CASSELPREYNEQFF	TGTGCCAGCAGTGAATTGCCCAGGGAATACAATGAGCAGTTCTTC
.	.	TRBJ1-2	TRBV30	CAWSAAVYGYTF	TGTGCCTGGAGTGCGGCAGTCTATGGCTACACCTTC
.	.	TRBJ1-1	TRBV19	CASSIGVIMNTEAFF	TGTGCCAGTAGTATTGGGGTAATAATGAACACTGAAGCTTTCTTT
.	.	TRBJ1-5	TRBV27	CASSLSPPNSNQPQHF	TGTGCCAGCAGTTTATCGCCCCCTAATAGCAATCAGCCCCAGCATTTT
.	once	TRBJ2-1	TRBV4-2	CASSQEKTGFNEQFF	TGTGCCAGCAGCCAAGAGAAGACGGGTTTCAATGAGCAGTTCTTC
.	once	TRBJ2-5	TRBV4-1	CASSHGQVQETQYF	TGCGCCAGCAGCCATGGCCAGGTCCAAGAGACCCAGTACTTC
.	.	TRBJ2-7	TRBV5-6	CASSLAYEQYF	TGTGCCAGCAGCCTCGCGTACGAGCAGTACTTC
TRBD1	.	TRBJ2-7	TRBV19	CASTATGTYEQYF	TGTGCCAGTACCGCGACAGGGACCTACGAGCAGTACTTC
.	once	TRBJ2-1	TRBV12-5	CASGLGGNNEQFF	TGTGCTAGTGGTTTGGGCGGGAACAATGAGCAGTTCTTC
.	.	TRBJ2-5	TRBV5-6	CASSLDTGQETQYF	TGTGCCAGCAGCTTGGACACCGGCCAAGAGACCCAGTACTTC
.	.	TRBJ1-5	TRBV4-1	CASSQVATMDNQPQHF	TGCGCCAGCAGCCAAGTAGCTACAATGGACAATCAGCCCCAGCATTTT
.	once	TRBJ1-4	TRBV6-5	CASSSGPEKLFF	TGTGCCAGCAGCTCGGGACCAGAAAAACTGTTTTTT
.	.	TRBJ2-3	TRBV7-2	CASSLWADTQYF	TGTGCCAGCAGCTTATGGGCAGATACGCAGTATTTT
TRBD2	.	TRBJ2-2	TRBV29-1	CSVEGWAGVRTGELFF	TGCAGCGTTGAAGGATGGGCGGGAGTAAGGACCGGGGAGCTGTTTTTT
.	.	TRBJ1-4	TRBV28	CASSFGLGGEKLFF	TGTGCCAGCAGTTTTGGTCTTGGTGGCGAAAAACTGTTTTTT
TRBD2	.	TRBJ2-7	TRBV9	CASSVARVAGDGPYEQYF	TGTGCCAGCAGCGTAGCTCGAGTAGCGGGGGATGGACCATACGAGCAGTACTTC
.	.	TRBJ2-7	TRBV28	CASRWLASSYEQYF	TGTGCCAGCAGATGGCTAGCGAGCTCCTACGAGCAGTACTTC
.	.	TRBJ1-1	TRBV6-5	CASSFEGLDTEAFF	TGTGCCAGCAGTTTTGAGGGCTTGGACACTGAAGCTTTCTTT
.	.	TRBJ1-1	TRBV19	CASSPNFGGAFF	TGTGCCAGTAGTCCAAACTTTGGGGGGGCTTTCTTT
.	.	TRBJ1-3	TRBV7-6	CASSPDRGNTIYF	TGTGCCAGCAGCCCCGACAGGGGAAACACCATATATTTT
TRBD2	.	TRBJ2-1	TRBV18	CASSLTSGRGLLHEQFF	TGTGCCAGCTCACTTACTAGCGGGAGGGGCCTACTTCATGAGCAGTTCTTC
.	once	TRBJ2-1	TRBV29-1	CSVQRDLDSYNEQFF	TGCAGCGTACAACGGGACCTCGACTCCTACAATGAGCAGTTCTTC
TRBD2	.	TRBJ2-3	TRBV29-1	CSVRTSVTDTQYF	TGCAGCGTTAGGACTAGTGTCACAGATACGCAGTATTTT
.	.	TRBJ2-5	TRBV27	CASSLWGWGQETQYF	TGTGCCAGCAGTTTATGGGGGTGGGGTCAAGAGACCCAGTACTTC
.	.	TRBJ2-3	TRBV9	CASSVYSYNTDTQYF	TGTGCCAGCAGCGTATATTCCTATAACACAGATACGCAGTATTTT
TRBD1	.	TRBJ2-2	TRBV27	CASRILTGPTNTGELFF	TGTGCCAGCAGGATACTGACAGGGCCCACGAACACCGGGGAGCTGTTTTTT
.	.	TRBJ2-1	TRBV25-1	CASTPTGYNEQFF	TGTGCCAGCACACCCACAGGGTACAATGAGCAGTTCTTC
.	.	TRBJ1-3	TRBV5-4	CASSLGQGVNGNTIYF	TGTGCCAGCAGCTTGGGGCAGGGTGTTAATGGAAACACCATATATTTT
TRBD1	.	TRBJ2-2	TRBV18	CASSADRESTGELFF	TGTGCCAGCTCAGCCGACAGGGAGAGCACCGGGGAGCTGTTTTTT
TRBD1	.	TRBJ2-7	TRBV28	CASSTMPTTGGSYEQYF	TGTGCCAGCAGTACTATGCCCACGACAGGGGGTTCCTACGAGCAGTACTTC
.	.	TRBJ2-5	TRBV21-1	CASSKDMDEETQYF	TGTGCCAGCAGCAAAGACATGGACGAAGAGACCCAGTACTTC
.	once	TRBJ1-5	TRBV5-8	CASSLGAYSNQPQHF	TGTGCCAGCAGCTTGGGGGCATATAGCAATCAGCCCCAGCATTTT
.	.	TRBJ2-2	TRBV6-6	CASRYKNTGELFF	TGTGCCAGCAGGTACAAGAACACCGGGGAGCTGTTTTTT
.	.	TRBJ2-7	TRBV2	CASSTGEQYF	TGTGCCAGCTCAACCGGCGAGCAGTACTTC
TRBD2	.	TRBJ2-5	TRBV10-1	CASSELAGAKETQYF	TGCGCCAGCAGTGAGTTAGCGGGAGCGAAGGAGACCCAGTACTTC
TRBD2	.	TRBJ2-1	TRBV13	CASSLGPSGRFDEQFF	TGTGCCAGCAGCTTAGGCCCTAGCGGGAGATTCGATGAGCAGTTCTTC
TRBD2	.	TRBJ2-7	TRBV5-1	CASSLHSTSGSVVNYEQYF	TGCGCCAGCAGCTTACACTCGACTAGCGGGAGCGTGGTAAACTACGAGCAGTACTTC
.	.	TRBJ2-7	TRBV2	CASSLKITESYEQYF	TGTGCCAGCTCATTAAAGATCACGGAATCCTACGAGCAGTACTTC
.	.	TRBJ1-2	TRBV21-1	CASTKGGRPGGYTF	TGTGCCAGCACAAAAGGGGGGAGGCCCGGGGGCTACACCTTC
.	.	TRBJ2-7	TRBV10-2	CASSDSGKGRTYEQYF	TGCGCCAGCAGTGATTCCGGGAAGGGGCGTACGTACGAGCAGTACTTC